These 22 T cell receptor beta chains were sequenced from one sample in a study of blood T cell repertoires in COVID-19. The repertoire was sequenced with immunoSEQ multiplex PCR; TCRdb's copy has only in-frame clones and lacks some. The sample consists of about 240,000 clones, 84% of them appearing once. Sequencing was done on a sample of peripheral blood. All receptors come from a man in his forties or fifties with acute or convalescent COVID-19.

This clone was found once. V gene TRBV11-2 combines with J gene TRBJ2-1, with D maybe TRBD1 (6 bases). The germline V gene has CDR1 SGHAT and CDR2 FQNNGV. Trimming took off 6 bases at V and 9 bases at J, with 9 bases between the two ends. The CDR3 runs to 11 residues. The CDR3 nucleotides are TGTGCCAGCAGGGGGGCGAGTGAGCAGTTCTTC. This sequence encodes CASRGASEQFF.

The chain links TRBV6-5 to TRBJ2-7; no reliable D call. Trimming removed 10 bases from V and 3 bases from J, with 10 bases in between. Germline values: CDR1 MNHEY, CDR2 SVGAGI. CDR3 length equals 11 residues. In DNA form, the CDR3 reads TGTGCCACCCTCCGTAACTACGAGCAGTACTTC. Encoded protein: CATLRNYEQYF.

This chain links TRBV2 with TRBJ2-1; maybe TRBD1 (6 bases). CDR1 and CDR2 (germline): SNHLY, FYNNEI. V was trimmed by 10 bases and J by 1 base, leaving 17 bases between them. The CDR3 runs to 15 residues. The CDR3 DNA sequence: TGTGCCACCCGGACAGAGTCCTTTTCCTACAATGAGCAGTTCTTC. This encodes CATRTESFSYNEQFF.

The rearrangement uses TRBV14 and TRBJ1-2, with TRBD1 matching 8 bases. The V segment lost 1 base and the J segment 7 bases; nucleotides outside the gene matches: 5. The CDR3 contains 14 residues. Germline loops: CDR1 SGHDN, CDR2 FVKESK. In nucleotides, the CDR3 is TGTGCCAGCAGCCAAGGAGACAGGGGCTTTGGCTACACCTTC. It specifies CASSQGDRGFGYTF.

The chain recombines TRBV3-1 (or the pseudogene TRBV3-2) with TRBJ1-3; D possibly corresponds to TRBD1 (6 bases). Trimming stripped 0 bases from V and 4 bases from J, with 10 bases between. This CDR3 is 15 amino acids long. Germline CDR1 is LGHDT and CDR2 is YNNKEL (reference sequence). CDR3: CASSQDWQGGNTIYF. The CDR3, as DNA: TGTGCCAGCAGCCAAGACTGGCAGGGGGGAAACACCATATATTTT.

The CDR3 DNA reads TGTGCCAACGATAGGGGCTCTGGAAACACCATATATTTT. This codes for CANDRGSGNTIYF. This chain links TRBV25-1 with TRBJ1-3; TRBD1 might be the D (5 bases). V was trimmed by 10 bases and J by 0 bases, leaving 10 bases between them. This CDR3 has 13 residues. Germline CDR1 reads MGHDK; CDR2 reads SYGVNS.

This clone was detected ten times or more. The CDR3: CASSVGYSRPGELFF. CDR3 nucleotides: TGTGCCAGCAGCGTAGGGTACTCTCGCCCCGGGGAGCTGTTTTTT. V gene TRBV9 combines with J gene TRBJ2-2; D is undetermined. Trimming stripped 0 bases from V and 6 bases from J, with 12 bases between. This CDR3 comprises 15 residues. Germline CDR1 and CDR2: SGDLS and YYNGEE. The variable domain in full, completed from reference TRBV9 and TRBJ2-2, reads DSGVTQTPKHLITATGQRVTLRCSPRSGDLSVYWYQQSLDQGLQFLIQYYNGEERAKGNILERFSAQQFPDLHSELNLSSLELGDSALYFCASSVGYSRPGELFFGEGSRLTVL.

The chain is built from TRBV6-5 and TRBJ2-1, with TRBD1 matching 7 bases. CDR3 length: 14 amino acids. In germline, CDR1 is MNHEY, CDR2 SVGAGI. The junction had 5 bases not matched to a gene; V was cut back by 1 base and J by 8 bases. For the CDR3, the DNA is TGTGCCAGCAGTTACTGGGACAGCGGCTATGAGCAGTTCTTC. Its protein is CASSYWDSGYEQFF.

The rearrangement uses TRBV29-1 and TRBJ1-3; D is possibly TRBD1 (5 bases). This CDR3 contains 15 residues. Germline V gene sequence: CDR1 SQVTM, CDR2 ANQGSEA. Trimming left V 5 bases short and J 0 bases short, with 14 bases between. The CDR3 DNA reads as TGCAGCGTTTCCGGGACTCAAAGCTCTGGAAACACCATATATTTT. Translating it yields CSVSGTQSSGNTIYF.

The CDR3 sequence is CACNRGHLSGNTIYF. The CDR3 nucleotides are TGTGCCTGCAACCGGGGACACCTCTCTGGAAACACCATATATTTT. The genes are TRBV2 and TRBJ1-3, with a weak D call TRBD1 (6 bases). The CDR3 has 15 residues. Germline-derived CDR1 and CDR2 are SNHLY and FYNNEI. V lost 11 bases to trimming and J lost 0 bases, with 17 bases between them.

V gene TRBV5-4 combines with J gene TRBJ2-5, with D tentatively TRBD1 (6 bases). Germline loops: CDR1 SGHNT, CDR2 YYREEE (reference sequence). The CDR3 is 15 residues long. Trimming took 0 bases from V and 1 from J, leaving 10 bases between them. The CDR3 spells CASSLEQGFQETQYF. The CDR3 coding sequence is TGTGCCAGCAGCTTGGAACAGGGTTTCCAAGAGACCCAGTACTTC.

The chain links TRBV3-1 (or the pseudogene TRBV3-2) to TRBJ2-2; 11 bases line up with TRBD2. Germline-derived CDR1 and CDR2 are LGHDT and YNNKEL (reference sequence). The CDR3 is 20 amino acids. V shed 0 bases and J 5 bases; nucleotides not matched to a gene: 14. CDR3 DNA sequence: TGTGCCAGCAGCCAAGATTTAAGAACTAGCGGGGGTTCTGGTACCGGGGAGCTGTTTTTT. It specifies CASSQDLRTSGGSGTGELFF.

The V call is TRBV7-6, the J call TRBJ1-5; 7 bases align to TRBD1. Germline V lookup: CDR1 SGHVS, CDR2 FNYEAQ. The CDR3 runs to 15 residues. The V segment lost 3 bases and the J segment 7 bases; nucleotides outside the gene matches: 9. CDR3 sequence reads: CASSLVTGPEQPQHF. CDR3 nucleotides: TGTGCCAGCAGCTTGGTGACAGGGCCGGAGCAGCCCCAGCATTTT.

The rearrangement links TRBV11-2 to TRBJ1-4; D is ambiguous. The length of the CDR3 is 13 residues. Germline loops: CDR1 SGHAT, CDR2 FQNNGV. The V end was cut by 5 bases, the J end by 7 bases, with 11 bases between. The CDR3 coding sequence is TGTGCCAGCAGCAGACATGAGGGTGAAAAACTGTTTTTT. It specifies CASSRHEGEKLFF.

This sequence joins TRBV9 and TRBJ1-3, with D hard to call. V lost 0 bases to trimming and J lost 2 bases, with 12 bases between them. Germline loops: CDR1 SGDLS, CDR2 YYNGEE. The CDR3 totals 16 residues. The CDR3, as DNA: TGTGCCAGCAGCGTAGAGCTGAGGGCAGCTGGAAACACCATATATTTT. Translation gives CASSVELRAAGNTIYF.

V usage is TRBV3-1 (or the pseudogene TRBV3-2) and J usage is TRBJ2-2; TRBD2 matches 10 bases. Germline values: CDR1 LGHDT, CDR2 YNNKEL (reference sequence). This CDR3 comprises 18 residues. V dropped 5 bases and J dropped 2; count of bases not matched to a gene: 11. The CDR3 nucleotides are TGTGCCAGCAGCGCGGACGCACTAGCGGGGACAAACACCGGGGAGCTGTTTTTT. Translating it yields CASSADALAGTNTGELFF.

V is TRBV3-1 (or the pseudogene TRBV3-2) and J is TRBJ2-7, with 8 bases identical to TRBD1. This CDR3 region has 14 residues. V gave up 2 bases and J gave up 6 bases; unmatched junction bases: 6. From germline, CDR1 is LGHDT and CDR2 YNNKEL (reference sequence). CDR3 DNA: TGTGCCAGCAGCCAACAAGGACAGGGCGTCGAGCAGTACTTC. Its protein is CASSQQGQGVEQYF.

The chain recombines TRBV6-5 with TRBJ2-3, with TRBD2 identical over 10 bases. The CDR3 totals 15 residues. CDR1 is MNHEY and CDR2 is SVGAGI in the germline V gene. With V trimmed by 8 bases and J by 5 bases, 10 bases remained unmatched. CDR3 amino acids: CASATSGIKEDTQYF. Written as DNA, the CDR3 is TGTGCCAGCGCTACTAGCGGGATCAAGGAAGATACGCAGTATTTT.

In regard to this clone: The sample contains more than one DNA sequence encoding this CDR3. The CDR3 nucleotides are TGTGCCAGCAGCGTTGACAGGGACACTGAAGCTTTCTTT. Residues: CASSVDRDTEAFF. This chain links TRBV9 with TRBJ1-1; the match to TRBD1 covers 7 bases. V trimming: 2 bases; J trimming: 3 bases; junction bases outside the gene matches: 1. The CDR3 loop spans 13 amino acids. CDR1 and CDR2 (germline): SGDLS, YYNGEE.

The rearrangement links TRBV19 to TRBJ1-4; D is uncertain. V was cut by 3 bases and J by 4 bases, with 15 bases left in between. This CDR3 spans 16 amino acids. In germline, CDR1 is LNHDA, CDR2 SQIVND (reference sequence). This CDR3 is CASSIPRRALNEKLFF. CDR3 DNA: TGTGCCAGTAGTATCCCTCGGAGGGCGCTTAATGAAAAACTGTTTTTT.

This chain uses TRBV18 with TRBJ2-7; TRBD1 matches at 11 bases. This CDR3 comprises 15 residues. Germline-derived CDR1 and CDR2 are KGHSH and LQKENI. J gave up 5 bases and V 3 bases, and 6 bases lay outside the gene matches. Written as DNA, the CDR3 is TGTGCCAGCTCACCTATAGGACAGGGGGCCGACGAGCAGTACTTC. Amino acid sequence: CASSPIGQGADEQYF.

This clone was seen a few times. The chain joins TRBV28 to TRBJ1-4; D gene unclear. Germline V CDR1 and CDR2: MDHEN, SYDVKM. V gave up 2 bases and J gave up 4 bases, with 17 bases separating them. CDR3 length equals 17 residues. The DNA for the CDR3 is TGTGCCAGCAGTTTAAGTCCCTCGGTCGATGGTAATGAAAAACTGTTTTTT. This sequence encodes CASSLSPSVDGNEKLFF.